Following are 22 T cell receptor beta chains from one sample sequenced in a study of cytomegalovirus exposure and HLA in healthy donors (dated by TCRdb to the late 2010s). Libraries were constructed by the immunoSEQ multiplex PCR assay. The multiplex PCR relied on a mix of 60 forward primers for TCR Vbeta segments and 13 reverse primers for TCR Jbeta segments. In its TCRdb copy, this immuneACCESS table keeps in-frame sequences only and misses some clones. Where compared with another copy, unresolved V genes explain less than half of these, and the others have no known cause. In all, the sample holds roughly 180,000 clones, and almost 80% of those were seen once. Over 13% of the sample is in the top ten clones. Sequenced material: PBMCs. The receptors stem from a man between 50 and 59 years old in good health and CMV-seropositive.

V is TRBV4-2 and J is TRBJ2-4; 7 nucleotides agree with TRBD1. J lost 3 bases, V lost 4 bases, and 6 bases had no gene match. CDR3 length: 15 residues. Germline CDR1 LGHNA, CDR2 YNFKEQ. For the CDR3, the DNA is TGTGCCAGCAGCCGACCGTGGGACAGCAAAAACATTCAGTACTTC. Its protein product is CASSRPWDSKNIQYF.

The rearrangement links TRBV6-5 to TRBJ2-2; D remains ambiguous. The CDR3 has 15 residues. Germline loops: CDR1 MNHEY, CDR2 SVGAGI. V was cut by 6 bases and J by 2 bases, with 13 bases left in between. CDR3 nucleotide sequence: TGTGCCAGCAGCGGGTCAAGCCCTAACACCGGGGAGCTGTTTTTT. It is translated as CASSGSSPNTGELFF.

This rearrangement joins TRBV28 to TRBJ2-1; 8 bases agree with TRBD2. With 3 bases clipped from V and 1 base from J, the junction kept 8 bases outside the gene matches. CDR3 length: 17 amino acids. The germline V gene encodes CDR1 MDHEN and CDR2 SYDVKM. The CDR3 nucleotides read TGTGCCAGCAGTTTTCCCCCGACTAGCGAATCCTACAATGAGCAGTTCTTC. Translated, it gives CASSFPPTSESYNEQFF.

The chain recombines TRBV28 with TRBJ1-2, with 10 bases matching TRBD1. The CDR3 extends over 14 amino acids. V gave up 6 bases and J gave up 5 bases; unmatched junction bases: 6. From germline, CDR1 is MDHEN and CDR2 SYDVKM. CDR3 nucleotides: TGTGCCAGCAGATCACCGGGACAGGGGTATGGCTACACCTTC. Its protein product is CASRSPGQGYGYTF.

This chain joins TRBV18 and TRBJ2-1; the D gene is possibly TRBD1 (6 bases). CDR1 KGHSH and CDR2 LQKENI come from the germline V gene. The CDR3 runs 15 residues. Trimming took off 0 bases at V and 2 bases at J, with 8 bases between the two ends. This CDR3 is CASSPPPGAYNEQFF. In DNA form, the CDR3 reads TGTGCCAGCTCACCACCTCCAGGGGCCTACAATGAGCAGTTCTTC. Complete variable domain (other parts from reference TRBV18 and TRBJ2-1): NAGVMQNPRHLVRRRGQEARLRCSPMKGHSHVYWYRQLPEEGLKFMVYLQKENIIDESGMPKERFSAEFPKEGPSILRIQQVVRGDSAAYFCASSPPPGAYNEQFFGPGTRLTVL.

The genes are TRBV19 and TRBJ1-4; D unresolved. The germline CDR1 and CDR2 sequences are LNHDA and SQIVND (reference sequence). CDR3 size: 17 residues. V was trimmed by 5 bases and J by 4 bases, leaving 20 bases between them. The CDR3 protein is CASSLRPPGNGNEKLFF. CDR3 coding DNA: TGTGCCAGTAGTCTCAGGCCTCCGGGGAATGGTAATGAAAAACTGTTTTTT.

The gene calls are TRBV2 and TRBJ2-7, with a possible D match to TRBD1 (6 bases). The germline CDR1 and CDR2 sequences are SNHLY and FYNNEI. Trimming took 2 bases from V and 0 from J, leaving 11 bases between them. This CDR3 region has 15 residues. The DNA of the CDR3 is TGTGCCAGCAGTGAAACAGGGATGGGCTCCTACGAGCAGTACGTC. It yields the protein CASSETGMGSYEQYV.

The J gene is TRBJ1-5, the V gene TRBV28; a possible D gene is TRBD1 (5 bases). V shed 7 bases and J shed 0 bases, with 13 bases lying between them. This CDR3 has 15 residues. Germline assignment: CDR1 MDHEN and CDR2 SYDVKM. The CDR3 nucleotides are TGTGCCAGCACCAGGGCCCTCGGTAGCAATCAGCCCCAGCATTTT. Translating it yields CASTRALGSNQPQHF.

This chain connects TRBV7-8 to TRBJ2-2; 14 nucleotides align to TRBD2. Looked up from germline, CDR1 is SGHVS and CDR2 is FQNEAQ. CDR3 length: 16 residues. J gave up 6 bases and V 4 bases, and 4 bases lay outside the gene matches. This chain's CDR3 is CASSSSTSGGAGELFF. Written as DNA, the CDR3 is TGTGCCAGCAGCTCTTCGACTAGCGGGGGGGCCGGGGAGCTGTTTTTT.

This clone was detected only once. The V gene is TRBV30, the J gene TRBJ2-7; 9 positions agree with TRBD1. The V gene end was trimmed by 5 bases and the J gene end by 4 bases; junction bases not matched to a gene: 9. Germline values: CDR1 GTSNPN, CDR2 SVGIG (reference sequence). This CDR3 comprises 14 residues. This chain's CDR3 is CAWFETGGRYEQYV. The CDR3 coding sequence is TGTGCCTGGTTCGAGACAGGGGGGAGGTACGAGCAGTACGTC.

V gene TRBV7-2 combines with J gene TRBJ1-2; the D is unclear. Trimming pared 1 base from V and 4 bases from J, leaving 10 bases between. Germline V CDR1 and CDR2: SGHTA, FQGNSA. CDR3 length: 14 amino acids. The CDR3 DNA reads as TGTGCCAGCAGCTTAGTTAACACAGCCTATGGCTACACCTTC. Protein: CASSLVNTAYGYTF.

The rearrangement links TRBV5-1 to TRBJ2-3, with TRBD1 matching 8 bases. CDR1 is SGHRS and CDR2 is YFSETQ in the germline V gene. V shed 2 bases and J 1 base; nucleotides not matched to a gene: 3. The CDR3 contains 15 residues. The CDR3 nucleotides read TGCGCCAGCAGCTTAGACAGGGGAGGCACAGATACGCAGTATTTT. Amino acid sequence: CASSLDRGGTDTQYF.

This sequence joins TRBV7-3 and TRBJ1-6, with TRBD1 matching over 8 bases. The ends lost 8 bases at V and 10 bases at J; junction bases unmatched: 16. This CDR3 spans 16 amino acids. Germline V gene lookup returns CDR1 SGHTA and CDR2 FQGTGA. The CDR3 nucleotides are TGTGCCAGCTCAGGGGGCCCGCGCAATAGCGGATCACCCCTCCACTTT. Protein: CASSGGPRNSGSPLHF.

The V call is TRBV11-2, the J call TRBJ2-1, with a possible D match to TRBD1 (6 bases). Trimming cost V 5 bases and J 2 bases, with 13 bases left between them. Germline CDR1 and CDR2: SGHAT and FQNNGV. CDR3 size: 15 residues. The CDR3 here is CASSRWTVAYNEQFF. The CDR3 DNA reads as TGTGCCAGCAGCAGATGGACAGTTGCCTACAATGAGCAGTTCTTC. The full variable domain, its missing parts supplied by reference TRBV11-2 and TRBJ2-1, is EAGVAQSPRYKIIEKRQSVAFWCNPISGHATLYWYQQILGQGPKLLIQFQNNGVVDDSQLPKDRFSAERLKGVDSTLKIQPAKLEDSAVYLCASSRWTVAYNEQFFGPGTRLTVL.

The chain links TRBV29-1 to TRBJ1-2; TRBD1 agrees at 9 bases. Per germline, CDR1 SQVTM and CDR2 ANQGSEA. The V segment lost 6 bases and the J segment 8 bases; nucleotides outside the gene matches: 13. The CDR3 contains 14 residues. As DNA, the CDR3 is TGCAGCGTCCACGGGTTACAGGGGGCGGCAGGCTACACCTTC. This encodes CSVHGLQGAAGYTF.

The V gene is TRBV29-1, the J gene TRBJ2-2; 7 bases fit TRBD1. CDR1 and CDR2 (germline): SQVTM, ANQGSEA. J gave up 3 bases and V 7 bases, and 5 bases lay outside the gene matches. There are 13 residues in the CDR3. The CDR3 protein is CSAVGGYTGELFF. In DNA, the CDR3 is TGCAGCGCCGTAGGGGGCTACACCGGGGAGCTGTTTTTT.

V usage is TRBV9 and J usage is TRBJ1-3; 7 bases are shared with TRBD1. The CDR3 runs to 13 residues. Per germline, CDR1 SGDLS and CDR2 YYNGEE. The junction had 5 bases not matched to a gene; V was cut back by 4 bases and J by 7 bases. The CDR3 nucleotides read TGTGCCAGCAGCCAGGGGGACCTCAACACCATATATTTT. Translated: CASSQGDLNTIYF.

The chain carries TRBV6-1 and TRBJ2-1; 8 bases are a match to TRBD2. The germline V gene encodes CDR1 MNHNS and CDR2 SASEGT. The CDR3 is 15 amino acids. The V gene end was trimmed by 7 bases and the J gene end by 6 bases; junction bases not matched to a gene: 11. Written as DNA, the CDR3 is TGTGCCAGCAAACCGAGGACTAGCACTGTCAATGAGCAGTTCTTC. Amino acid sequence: CASKPRTSTVNEQFF.

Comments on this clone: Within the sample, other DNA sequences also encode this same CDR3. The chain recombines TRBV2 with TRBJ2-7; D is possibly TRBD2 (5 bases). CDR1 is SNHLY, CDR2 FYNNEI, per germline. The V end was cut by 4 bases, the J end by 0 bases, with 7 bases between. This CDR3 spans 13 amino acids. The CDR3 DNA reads TGTGCCAGCAGTGTAGGGAGCTCCTACGAGCAGTACTTC. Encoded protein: CASSVGSSYEQYF. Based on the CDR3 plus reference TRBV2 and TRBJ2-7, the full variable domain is EPEVTQTPSHQVTQMGQEVILRCVPISNHLYFYWYRQILGQKVEFLVSFYNNEISEKSEIFDDQFSVERPDGSNFTLKIRSTKLEDSAMYFCASSVGSSYEQYFGPGTRLTVT.

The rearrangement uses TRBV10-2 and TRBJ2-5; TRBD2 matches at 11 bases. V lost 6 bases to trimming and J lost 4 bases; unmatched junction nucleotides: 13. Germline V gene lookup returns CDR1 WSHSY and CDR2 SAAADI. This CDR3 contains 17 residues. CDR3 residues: CASRRVSGGAVLETQYF. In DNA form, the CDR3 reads TGCGCCAGCAGGCGTGTTAGCGGGGGGGCAGTGCTAGAGACCCAGTACTTC.

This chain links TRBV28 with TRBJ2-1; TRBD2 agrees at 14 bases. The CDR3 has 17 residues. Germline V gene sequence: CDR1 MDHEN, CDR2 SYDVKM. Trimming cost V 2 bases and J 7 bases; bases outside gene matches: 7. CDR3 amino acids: CASSLRTSGGIRNEQFF. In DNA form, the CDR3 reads TGTGCCAGCAGTTTACGGACTAGCGGGGGGATAAGGAATGAGCAGTTCTTC.

CDR3 amino acids: CASRGRRSSGNTIYF. The CDR3 coding sequence is TGTGCCAGCAGGGGGCGAAGGAGCTCTGGAAACACCATATATTTT. The chain has TRBV5-6 and TRBJ1-3; TRBD1 might be the D (5 bases). This CDR3 is 15 amino acids long. Germline CDR1 SGHDT, CDR2 YYEEEE. The V end was cut by 5 bases, the J end by 0 bases, with 12 bases between. Using reference TRBV5-6 and TRBJ1-3 for the parts outside the CDR3, the full variable domain is DAGVTQSPTHLIKTRGQQVTLRCSPKSGHDTVSWYQQALGQGPQFIFQYYEEEERQRGNFPDRFSGHQFPNYSSELNVNALLLGDSALYLCASRGRRSSGNTIYFGEGSWLTVV.